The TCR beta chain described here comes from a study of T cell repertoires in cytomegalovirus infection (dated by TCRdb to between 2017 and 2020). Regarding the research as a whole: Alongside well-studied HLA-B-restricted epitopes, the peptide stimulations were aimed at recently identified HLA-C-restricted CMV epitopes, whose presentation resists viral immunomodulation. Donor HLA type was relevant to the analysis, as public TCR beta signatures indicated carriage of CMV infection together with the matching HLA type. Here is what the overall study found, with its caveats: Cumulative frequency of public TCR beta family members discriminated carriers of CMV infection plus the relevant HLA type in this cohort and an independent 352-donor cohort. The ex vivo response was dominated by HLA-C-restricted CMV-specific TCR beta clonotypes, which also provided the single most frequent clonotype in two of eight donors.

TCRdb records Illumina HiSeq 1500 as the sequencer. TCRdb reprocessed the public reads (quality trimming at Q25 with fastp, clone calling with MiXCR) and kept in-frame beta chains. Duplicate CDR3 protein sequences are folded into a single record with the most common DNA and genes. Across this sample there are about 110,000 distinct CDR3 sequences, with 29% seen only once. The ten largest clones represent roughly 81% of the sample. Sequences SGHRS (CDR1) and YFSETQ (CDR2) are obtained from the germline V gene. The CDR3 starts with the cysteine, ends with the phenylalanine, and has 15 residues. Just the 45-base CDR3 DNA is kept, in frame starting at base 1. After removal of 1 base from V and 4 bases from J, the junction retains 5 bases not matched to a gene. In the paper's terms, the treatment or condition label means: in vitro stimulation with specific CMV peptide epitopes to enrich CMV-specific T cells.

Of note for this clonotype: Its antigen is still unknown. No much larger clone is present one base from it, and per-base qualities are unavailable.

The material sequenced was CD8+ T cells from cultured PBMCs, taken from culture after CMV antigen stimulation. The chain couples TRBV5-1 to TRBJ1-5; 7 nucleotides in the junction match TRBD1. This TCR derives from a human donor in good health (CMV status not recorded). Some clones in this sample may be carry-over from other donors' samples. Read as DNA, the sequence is TGCGCCAGCAGCTTGACAGGGGCATGGAATCAGCCCCAGCATTTT. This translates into CASSLTGAWNQPQHF.